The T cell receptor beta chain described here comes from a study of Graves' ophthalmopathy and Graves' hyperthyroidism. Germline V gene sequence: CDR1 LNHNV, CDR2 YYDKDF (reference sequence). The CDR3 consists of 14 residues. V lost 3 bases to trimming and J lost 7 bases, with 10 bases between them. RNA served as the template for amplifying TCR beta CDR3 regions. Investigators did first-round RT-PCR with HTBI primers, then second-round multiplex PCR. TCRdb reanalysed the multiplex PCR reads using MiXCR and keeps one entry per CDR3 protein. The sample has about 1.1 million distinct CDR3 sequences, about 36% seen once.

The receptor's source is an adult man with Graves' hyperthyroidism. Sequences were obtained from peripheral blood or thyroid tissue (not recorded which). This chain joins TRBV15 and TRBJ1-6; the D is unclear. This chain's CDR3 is CATSSPNWNSPLHF. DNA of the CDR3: TGTGCCACCAGCAGCCCCAACTGGAATTCACCCCTCCACTTT. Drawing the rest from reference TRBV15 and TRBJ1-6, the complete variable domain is DAMVIQNPRYQVTQFGKPVTLSCSQTLNHNVMYWYQQKSSQAPKLLFHYYDKDFNNEADTPDNFQSRRPNTSFCFLDIRSPGLGDTAMYLCATSSPNWNSPLHFGNGTRLTVT.